The T cell receptor (beta chain) described here comes from a study of T cell repertoires in cytomegalovirus infection. Study-wide background: CMV infection together with matching HLA type was indicated by public TCR beta signatures. Study-level results: Frequencies of public TCR beta families were cumulated, and this identified carriers of CMV plus the relevant HLA.

TCRdb independently ran MiXCR on the reads; one entry per CDR3 protein. The sample lists about 69,000 distinct CDR3 sequences, 25% to 30% occurring once. Notes on this clonotype: What it binds is not known.

This CDR3 spans 14 amino acids. V dropped 5 bases and J dropped 5 bases, with 14 bases sitting between them. The clonotype comes from a human donor in good health (CMV status not recorded). Some clones in this sample may be carry-over from other donors' samples. This chain uses TRBV12-3 or TRBV12-4 with TRBJ2-3; D tentatively fits TRBD1 or TRBD2 (7 bases each). The specimen was CD8+ T cells from cultured PBMCs, collected from culture after CMV antigen stimulation. CDR3 in amino acids: CASSQGGSGDTQYF. In DNA form, the CDR3 reads TGTGCCAGCAGTCAGGGGGGGAGTGGAGATACGCAGTATTTT.